This TCR beta chain was sequenced during a study of T cell responses to AZD1222 COVID-19 vaccine. The CDR3 consists of 21 residues. In germline, CDR1 is SGHVS, CDR2 FNYEAQ. The J segment lost 0 bases and the V segment lost 4 bases, leaving 22 bases of the junction unmatched. This table comes from immunoSEQ multiplex PCR, and its TCRdb copy is limited to in-frame clones, with some not included. The repertoire has about 49,000 clones, about three quarters of them found once; the top ten carry 6.6%. This TCR derives from an adult in good health. V and J are TRBV7-6 and TRBJ2-5; TRBD2 aligns across 8 bases. Sequences were derived from peripheral blood, sampled on day 0 of AZD1222 vaccination. The CDR3 DNA follows: TGTGCCAGCAGCTCCGTAACCCGCACTAGCGGAGGCAGTTTTTACCAAGAGACCCAGTACTTC. This translates into CASSSVTRTSGGSFYQETQYF.